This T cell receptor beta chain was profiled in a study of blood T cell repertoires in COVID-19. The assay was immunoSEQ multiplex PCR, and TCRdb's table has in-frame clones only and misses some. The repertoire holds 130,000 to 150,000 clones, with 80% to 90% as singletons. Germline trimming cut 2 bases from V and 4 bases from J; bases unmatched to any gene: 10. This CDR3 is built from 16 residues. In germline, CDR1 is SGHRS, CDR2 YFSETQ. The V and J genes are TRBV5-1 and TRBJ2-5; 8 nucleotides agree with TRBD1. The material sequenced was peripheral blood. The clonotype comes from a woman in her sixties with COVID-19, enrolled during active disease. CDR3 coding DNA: TGCGCCAGCAGCTTTTCTTCCGACAGGGGTGGAGAGACCCAGTACTTC. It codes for CASSFSSDRGGETQYF.